The text below deals with one T cell receptor (beta chain). What it recognizes is unknown. The data are from a study of T cells in localized non-small cell lung cancer. Sequencing was performed with immunoSEQ multiplex PCR; in TCRdb, only in-frame clones are kept and a portion is missing. Seen here are about 33,000 clones, almost 90% observed once, and the top ten hold roughly 4.5%. Study-level points and caveats: Tumor trailed uninvolved adjacent lung in T cell clonality, which peaked there. Elevated circulating T cell density in blood was associated with longer overall survival.

The starting material was peripheral blood, obtained before any cancer treatment. This TCR was sampled from a man between 40 and 69 years old with stage I lung adenocarcinoma.

The CDR3: CAISEAADYEQYF. CDR3 DNA sequence: TGTGCCATCAGTGAGGCAGCGGATTACGAGCAGTACTTC. The rearrangement uses TRBV10-3 and TRBJ2-7; a possible D gene is TRBD2 (5 bases). V lost 2 bases and J lost 4, with 9 bases in between. This CDR3 is 13 amino acids long. Germline values: CDR1 ENHRY, CDR2 SYGVKD.